One and the same sample provided the 10 T cell receptor beta chains below, sequenced in a study of cytomegalovirus exposure and HLA in healthy donors. Primers: 60 Vbeta forward and 13 Jbeta reverse. Libraries were prepared by immunoSEQ multiplex PCR; TCRdb keeps only in-frame clonotypes and omits some of them. The sample carries 65,000 to 75,000 clones, about two thirds recorded once. The sample taken for sequencing was PBMCs. Receptors were obtained from a woman aged 25 to 39 in good health and CMV-seronegative.

J is TRBJ2-1 and V is TRBV6-5; D may be TRBD1 (6 bases). The germline V and J ends were trimmed by 5 bases and 5 bases, with 10 bases remaining between them. CDR1 is MNHEY, CDR2 SVGAGI, per germline. CDR3 length equals 13 residues. CDR3: CASSETGHNEQFF. CDR3 coding DNA: TGTGCCAGCAGTGAAACAGGGCACAATGAGCAGTTCTTC.

The chain couples TRBV7-8 to TRBJ1-1; D might be TRBD1 (6 bases). V lost 1 base to trimming and J lost 1 base, with 16 bases between them. The CDR3 has 17 amino acids. Germline V gene sequence: CDR1 SGHVS, CDR2 FQNEAQ. The CDR3 protein is CASSLGPIGGRNTEAFF. Here the CDR3 DNA reads TGTGCCAGCAGCTTAGGGCCTATTGGGGGCAGGAACACTGAAGCTTTCTTT.

This clone was seen more than once but under ten times. This sequence joins TRBV7-9 and TRBJ1-5, with D maybe TRBD1 (5 bases). Germline-derived CDR1 and CDR2 are SEHNR and FQNEAQ (reference sequence). V lost 3 bases, J lost 2 bases, and 11 bases lay in between. The CDR3 sequence is 15 residues long. The CDR3: CASSLGGGGNQPQHF. The CDR3 region has the DNA TGTGCCAGCAGCTTGGGGGGAGGGGGCAATCAGCCCCAGCATTTT.

The chain employs TRBV9 and TRBJ2-1, with D uncertain. Germline CDR1 SGDLS, CDR2 YYNGEE. Trimming removed 0 bases at V and 3 bases at J, with 7 bases between. This CDR3 spans 14 amino acids. The CDR3 sequence is CASSVVSSYNEQFF. The CDR3 nucleotides read TGTGCCAGCAGCGTAGTATCTAGCTACAATGAGCAGTTCTTC. Variable domain in full (rest from reference TRBV9 and TRBJ2-1): DSGVTQTPKHLITATGQRVTLRCSPRSGDLSVYWYQQSLDQGLQFLIQYYNGEERAKGNILERFSAQQFPDLHSELNLSSLELGDSALYFCASSVVSSYNEQFFGPGTRLTVL.

This clone showed up just a few times. The chain is built from TRBV7-3 and TRBJ2-5; TRBD2 aligns across 7 bases. CDR1 is SGHTA and CDR2 is FQGTGA in the germline V gene. The V gene end was trimmed by 6 bases and the J gene end by 4 bases; junction bases not matched to a gene: 2. The CDR3 loop spans 12 amino acids. The CDR3 spells CASRSGGETQYF. CDR3 bases: TGTGCCAGCAGGTCGGGGGGAGAGACCCAGTACTTC. The full variable domain, rest sourced from reference TRBV7-3 and TRBJ2-5, is GAGVSQTPSNKVTEKGKYVELRCDPISGHTALYWYRQSLGQGPEFLIYFQGTGAADDSGLPNDRFFAVRPEGSVSTLKIQRTERGDSAVYLCASRSGGETQYFGPGTRLLVL.

The V gene is TRBV19, the J gene TRBJ2-7; D gene ambiguous. Trimming stripped 4 bases from V and 5 bases from J, with 21 bases between. Germline V gene lookup returns CDR1 LNHDA and CDR2 SQIVND (reference sequence). The CDR3 is made up of 16 amino acids. DNA for the CDR3: TGTGCCAGTAGTACCGGTTCCGGGTTTGCATATGACGAGCAGTACTTC. Protein product: CASSTGSGFAYDEQYF.

J is TRBJ2-1 and V is TRBV10-3; D possibly corresponds to TRBD1 (5 bases). V lost 2 bases to trimming and J lost 10 bases, with 21 bases between them. This CDR3 has 16 residues. Germline V CDR1 and CDR2: ENHRY, SYGVKD. In DNA, the CDR3 is TGTGCCATCAGTGAGAGGGGTCGGGCAGCTTCGTCCGAGCAGTTCTTC. This translates into CAISERGRAASSEQFF.

The J gene is TRBJ1-1, the V gene TRBV5-1; the D gene is possibly TRBD1 (5 bases). Germline loops: CDR1 SGHRS, CDR2 YFSETQ. The CDR3 runs 13 residues. The ends were cut back, 4 bases at V and 4 bases at J, with 11 bases in the middle. As DNA, the CDR3 is TGCGCCAGCAGCCCAGCAGGGTCCACTGAAGCTTTCTTT. Protein: CASSPAGSTEAFF.

V is TRBV10-3 and J is TRBJ2-1; TRBD2 matches at 14 bases. Germline V gives CDR1 ENHRY, CDR2 SYGVKD. J lost 0 bases, V lost 4 bases, and 2 bases had no gene match. This CDR3 comprises 17 residues. The CDR3 sequence is CAISGTSGGSSYNEQFF. DNA of the CDR3: TGTGCCATCAGTGGGACTAGCGGGGGGTCCTCCTACAATGAGCAGTTCTTC.

This clone was detected only a few times. V and J are TRBV7-9 and TRBJ2-5, with D perhaps matching TRBD2 (5 bases). The CDR3 has 16 amino acids. The germline V gene has CDR1 SEHNR and CDR2 FQNEAQ (reference sequence). V was shortened by 5 bases and J by 1 base, with 17 bases between the two germline ends. The CDR3 reads CASSEYAGNIQETQYF. The CDR3 DNA follows: TGTGCCAGCAGCGAATACGCCGGGAACATCCAAGAGACCCAGTACTTC.